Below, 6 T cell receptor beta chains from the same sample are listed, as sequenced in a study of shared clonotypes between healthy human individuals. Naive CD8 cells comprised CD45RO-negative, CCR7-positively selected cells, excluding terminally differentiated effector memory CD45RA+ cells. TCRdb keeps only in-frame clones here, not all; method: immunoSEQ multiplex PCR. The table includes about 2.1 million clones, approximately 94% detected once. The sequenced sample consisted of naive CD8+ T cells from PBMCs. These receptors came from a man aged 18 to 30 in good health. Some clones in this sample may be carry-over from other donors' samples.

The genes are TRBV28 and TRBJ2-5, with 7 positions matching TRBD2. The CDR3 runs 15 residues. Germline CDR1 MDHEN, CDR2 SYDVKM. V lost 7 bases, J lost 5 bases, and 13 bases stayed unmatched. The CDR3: CASISPRESMETQYF. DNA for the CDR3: TGTGCCAGCATCTCCCCGCGGGAGTCTATGGAGACCCAGTACTTC.

CDR3: CASSLGELNYYEQYF. The CDR3 DNA reads TGTGCCAGCAGCTTGGGAGAACTCAACTACTACGAGCAGTACTTC. V and J are TRBV5-6 and TRBJ2-7, with unresolved D. V was clipped by 0 bases and J by 3 bases, with 13 bases between them. Germline V CDR1 and CDR2: SGHDT, YYEEEE. CDR3 size: 15 residues.

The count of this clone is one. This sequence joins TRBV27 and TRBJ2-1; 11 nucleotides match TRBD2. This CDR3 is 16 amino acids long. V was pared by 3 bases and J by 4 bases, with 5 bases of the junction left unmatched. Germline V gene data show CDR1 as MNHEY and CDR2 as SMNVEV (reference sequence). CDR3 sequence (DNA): TGTGCCAGCAGTTTCCTAGGACTAGCGGGTTACAATGAGCAGTTCTTC. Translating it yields CASSFLGLAGYNEQFF.

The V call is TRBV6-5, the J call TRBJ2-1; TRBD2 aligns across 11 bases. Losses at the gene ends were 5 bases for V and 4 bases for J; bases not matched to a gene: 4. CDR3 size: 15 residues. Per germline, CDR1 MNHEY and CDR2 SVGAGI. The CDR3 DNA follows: TGTGCCAGCAGTATCCTAGCGGGAGGATACAATGAGCAGTTCTTC. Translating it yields CASSILAGGYNEQFF.

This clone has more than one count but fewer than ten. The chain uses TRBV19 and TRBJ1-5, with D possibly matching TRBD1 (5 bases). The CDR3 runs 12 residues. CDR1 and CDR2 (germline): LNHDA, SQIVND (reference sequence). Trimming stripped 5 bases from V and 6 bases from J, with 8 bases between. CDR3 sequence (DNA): TGTGCCAGTAGTTTGGGGGGTCAGCCCCAGCATTTT. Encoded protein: CASSLGGQPQHF.

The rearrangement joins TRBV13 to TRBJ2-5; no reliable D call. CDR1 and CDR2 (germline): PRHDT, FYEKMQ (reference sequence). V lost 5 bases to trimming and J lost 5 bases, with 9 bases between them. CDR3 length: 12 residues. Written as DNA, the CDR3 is TGTGCCAGCAGCCACACCCACGAGACCCAGTACTTC. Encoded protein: CASSHTHETQYF.